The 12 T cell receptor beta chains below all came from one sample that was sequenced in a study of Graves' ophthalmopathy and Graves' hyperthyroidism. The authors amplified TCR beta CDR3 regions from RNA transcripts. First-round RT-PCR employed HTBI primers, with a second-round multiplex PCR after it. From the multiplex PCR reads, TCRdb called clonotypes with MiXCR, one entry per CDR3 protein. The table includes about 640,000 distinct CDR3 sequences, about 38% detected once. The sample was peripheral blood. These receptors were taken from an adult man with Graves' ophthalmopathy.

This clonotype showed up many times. In DNA form, the CDR3 reads TGTGCCAGGTCGGACAGCTACGAGCAGTACTTC. It specifies CARSDSYEQYF. The rearrangement links TRBV2 to TRBJ2-7; TRBD1 might be the D (6 bases). The CDR3 contains 11 residues. Trimming took 9 bases from V and 3 from J, leaving 9 bases between them. The germline V gene has CDR1 SNHLY and CDR2 FYNNEI.

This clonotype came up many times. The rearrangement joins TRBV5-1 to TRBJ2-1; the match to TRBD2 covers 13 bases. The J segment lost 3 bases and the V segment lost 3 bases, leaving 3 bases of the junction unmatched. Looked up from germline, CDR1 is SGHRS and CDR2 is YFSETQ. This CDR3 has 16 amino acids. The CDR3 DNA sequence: TGCGCCAGCAGCTCTGGGACTAGCGGGGTCTACAATGAGCAGTTCTTC. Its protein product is CASSSGTSGVYNEQFF.

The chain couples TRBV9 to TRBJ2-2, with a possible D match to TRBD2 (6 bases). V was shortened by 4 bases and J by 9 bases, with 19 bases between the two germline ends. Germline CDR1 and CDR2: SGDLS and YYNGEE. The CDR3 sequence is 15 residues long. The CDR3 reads CASSQDLTSPRELFF. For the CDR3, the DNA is TGTGCCAGCAGCCAAGATCTAACTAGCCCACGGGAGCTGTTTTTT. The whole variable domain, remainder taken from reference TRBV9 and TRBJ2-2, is DSGVTQTPKHLITATGQRVTLRCSPRSGDLSVYWYQQSLDQGLQFLIQYYNGEERAKGNILERFSAQQFPDLHSELNLSSLELGDSALYFCASSQDLTSPRELFFGEGSRLTVL.

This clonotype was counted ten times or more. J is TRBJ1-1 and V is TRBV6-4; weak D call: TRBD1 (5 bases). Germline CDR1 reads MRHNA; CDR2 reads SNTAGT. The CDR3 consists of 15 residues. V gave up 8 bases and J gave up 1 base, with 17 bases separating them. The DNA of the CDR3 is TGTGCCAGCCCTTCCCCGGTGGGGCCGAACACTGAAGCTTTCTTT. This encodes CASPSPVGPNTEAFF.

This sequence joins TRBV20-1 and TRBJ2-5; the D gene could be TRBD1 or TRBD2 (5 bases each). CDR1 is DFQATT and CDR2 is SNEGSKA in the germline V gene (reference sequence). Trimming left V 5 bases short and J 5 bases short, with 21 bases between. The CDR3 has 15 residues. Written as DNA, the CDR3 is TGCAGTGCTGACGAGGGGAGTAGGCAGTGGGAGACCCAGTACTTC. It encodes CSADEGSRQWETQYF.

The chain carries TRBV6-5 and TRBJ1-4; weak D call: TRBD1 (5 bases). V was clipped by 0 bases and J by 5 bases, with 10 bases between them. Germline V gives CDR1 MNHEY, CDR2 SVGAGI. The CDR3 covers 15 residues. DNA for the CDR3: TGTGCCAGCAGTTACTCGGGTGGGGACAATGAAAAACTGTTTTTT. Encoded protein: CASSYSGGDNEKLFF.

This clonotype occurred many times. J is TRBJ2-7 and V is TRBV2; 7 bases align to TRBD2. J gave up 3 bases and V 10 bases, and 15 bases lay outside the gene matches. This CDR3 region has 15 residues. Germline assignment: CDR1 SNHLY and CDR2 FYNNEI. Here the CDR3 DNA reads TGTGCCACCTTCGTTCGCGCGGGACTAAGCTACGAGCAGTACTTC. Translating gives CATFVRAGLSYEQYF. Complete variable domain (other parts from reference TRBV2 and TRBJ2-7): EPEVTQTPSHQVTQMGQEVILRCVPISNHLYFYWYRQILGQKVEFLVSFYNNEISEKSEIFDDQFSVERPDGSNFTLKIRSTKLEDSAMYFCATFVRAGLSYEQYFGPGTRLTVT.

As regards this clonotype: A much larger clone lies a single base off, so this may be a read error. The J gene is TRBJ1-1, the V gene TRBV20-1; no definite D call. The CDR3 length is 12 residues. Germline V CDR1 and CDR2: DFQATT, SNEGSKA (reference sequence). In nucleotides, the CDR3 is TGCAGTGCTAGAAGCCCGAACACTGGAGCTTTCTTT. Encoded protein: CSARSPNTGAFF.

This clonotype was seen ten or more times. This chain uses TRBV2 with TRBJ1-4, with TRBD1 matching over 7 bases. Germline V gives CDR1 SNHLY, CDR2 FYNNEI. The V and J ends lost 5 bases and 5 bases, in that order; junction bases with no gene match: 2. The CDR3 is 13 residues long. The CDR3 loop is CASSSTGNEKLFF. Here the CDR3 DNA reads TGTGCCAGCAGTTCGACAGGGAATGAAAAACTGTTTTTT.

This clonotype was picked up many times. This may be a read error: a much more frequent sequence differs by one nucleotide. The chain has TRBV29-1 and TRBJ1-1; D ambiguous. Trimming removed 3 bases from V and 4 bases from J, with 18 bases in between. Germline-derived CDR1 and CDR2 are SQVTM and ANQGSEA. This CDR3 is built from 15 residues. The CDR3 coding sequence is TGCAGCGTTGAGTCCGACCACCTGATGAGCACTGAAGCTTTCTTT. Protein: CSVESDHLMSTEAFF.

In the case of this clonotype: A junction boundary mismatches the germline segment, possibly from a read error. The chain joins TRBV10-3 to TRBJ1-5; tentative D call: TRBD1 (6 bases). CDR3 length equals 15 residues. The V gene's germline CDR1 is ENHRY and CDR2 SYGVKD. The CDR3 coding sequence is TGTGCCAGCAGTTGGACAGCGGATAGCAATCAGCCCCAGCATTTT. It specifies CASSWTADSNQPQHF.

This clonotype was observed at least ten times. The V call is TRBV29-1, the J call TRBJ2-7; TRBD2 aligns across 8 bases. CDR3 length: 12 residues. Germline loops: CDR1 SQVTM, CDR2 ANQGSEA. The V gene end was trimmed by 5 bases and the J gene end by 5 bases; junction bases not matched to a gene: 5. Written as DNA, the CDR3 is TGCAGCGTTCGGGGGGGTGGCGACGAGCAGTACTTC. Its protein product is CSVRGGGDEQYF.